One and the same sample provided the 7 T cell receptor beta chains below, sequenced in a study of glioma-infiltrating T cells. Using RNA template, CDR3s of TCR alpha and beta were amplified with iRepertoire arm-PCR. TCRdb passed the multiplex PCR reads through MiXCR, listing each CDR3 protein once. The data hold about 140,000 distinct CDR3 sequences, with 30% to 40% observed a single time. Sequencing used glioma tissue, nonneoplastic brain tissue, or PBMCs (not recorded which). These receptor sequences come from a human donor with low-grade glioma or glioblastoma, undergoing nonglioma brain surgery, or in good health (not recorded which).

The chain couples TRBV20-1 to TRBJ1-5, with 7 bases matching TRBD1. Germline-derived CDR1 and CDR2 are DFQATT and SNEGSKA (reference sequence). The CDR3 totals 14 residues. V dropped 6 bases and J dropped 3; count of bases not matched to a gene: 8. The CDR3 DNA reads as TGCAGTGCAGTGTTCGGGACAGTCAATCAGCCCCAGCATTTT. Translating it yields CSAVFGTVNQPQHF.

V is TRBV12-3 or TRBV12-4 and J is TRBJ2-7, with a weak D call TRBD1 (7 bases). The CDR3 is 15 amino acids. Trimming stripped 5 bases from V and 9 bases from J, with 23 bases between. The chain's CDR3 is CASSPQGGVLRGQYF. CDR3 DNA: TGTGCCAGCAGTCCTCAGGGGGGCGTGTTAAGGGGGCAGTACTTC.

On this clonotype itself: The junction departs from the called germline gene at one end, perhaps through a read error. This chain joins TRBV7-2 and TRBJ1-2; no firm D call. The germline V gene encodes CDR1 SGHTA and CDR2 FQGNSA. The length of the CDR3 is 14 residues. DNA for the CDR3: TGTGCCCGCAGCTTGAGGTACCTGGCCTATGGCTACACCTTC. It yields the protein CARSLRYLAYGYTF.

V usage is TRBV15 and J usage is TRBJ2-7; 8 positions match TRBD1. Looked up from germline, CDR1 is LNHNV and CDR2 is YYDKDF (reference sequence). Trimming at V came to 3 bases and at J to 6 bases, leaving 7 bases not matched to a gene. The CDR3 runs to 14 residues. CDR3 in DNA: TGTGCCACCAGCAGGGAAGGACAGGGAGGCGAGCAGTACTTC. Amino acids: CATSREGQGGEQYF.

The table lists this clonotype with many counts. The V call is TRBV15, the J call TRBJ2-3; 8 bases align to TRBD2. The CDR3 length is 17 residues. Germline V gene lookup returns CDR1 LNHNV and CDR2 YYDKDF (reference sequence). V was clipped by 0 bases and J by 2 bases; unmatched bases: 7. CDR3 protein: CATSREQPGGITDTQYF. In nucleotides, the CDR3 is TGTGCCACCAGCAGAGAGCAGCCGGGAGGGATCACAGATACGCAGTATTTT.

This clonotype was seen a few times. The chain carries TRBV2 and TRBJ1-1, with TRBD1 matching over 10 bases. This CDR3 contains 13 residues. Looked up from germline, CDR1 is SNHLY and CDR2 is FYNNEI. The junction had 10 bases not matched to a gene; V was cut back by 8 bases and J by 10 bases. The CDR3 loop reads CASAGGQGSGAFF. CDR3 bases: TGTGCCAGCGCAGGGGGACAGGGGAGTGGAGCTTTCTTT.

This clonotype was counted between two and nine times. The chain uses TRBV6-1 and TRBJ2-7, with TRBD1 as a possible D gene (5 bases). The CDR3 spans 14 residues. V was shortened by 6 bases and J by 0 bases, with 12 bases between the two germline ends. The germline V gene encodes CDR1 MNHNS and CDR2 SASEGT. CDR3 protein: CASSLGLGSYEQYF. The CDR3 bases are TGTGCCAGCAGCCTGGGGCTCGGCTCCTACGAGCAGTACTTC.